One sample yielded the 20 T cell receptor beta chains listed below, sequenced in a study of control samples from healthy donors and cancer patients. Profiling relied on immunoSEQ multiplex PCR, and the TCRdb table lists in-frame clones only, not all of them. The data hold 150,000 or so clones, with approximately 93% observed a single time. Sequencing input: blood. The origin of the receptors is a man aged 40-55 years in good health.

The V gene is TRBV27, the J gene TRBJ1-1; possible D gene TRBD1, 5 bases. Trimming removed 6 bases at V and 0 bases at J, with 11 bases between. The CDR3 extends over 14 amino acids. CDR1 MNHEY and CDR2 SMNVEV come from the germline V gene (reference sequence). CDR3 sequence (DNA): TGTGCCAGCAGCCGACAGTTCATGAACACTGAAGCTTTCTTT. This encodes CASSRQFMNTEAFF.

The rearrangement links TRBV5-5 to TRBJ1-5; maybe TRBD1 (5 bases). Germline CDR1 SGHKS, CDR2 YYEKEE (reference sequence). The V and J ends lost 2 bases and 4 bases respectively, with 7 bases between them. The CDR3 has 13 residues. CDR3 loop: CASSLQVNQPQHF. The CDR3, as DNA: TGTGCCAGCAGCTTACAGGTAAATCAGCCCCAGCATTTT.

The CDR3 DNA sequence: TGTGCCAGCAGCTCCCTCCTCACCAGGGGTAGCAATCAGCCCCAGCATTTT. Protein: CASSSLLTRGSNQPQHF. The rearrangement links TRBV7-2 to TRBJ1-5, with D possibly TRBD1 on 6 matching bases. V shed 4 bases and J shed 0 bases, with 16 bases lying between them. The length of the CDR3 is 17 residues. CDR1 and CDR2 from the germline V gene are SGHTA and FQGNSA. Variable domain in full (rest from reference TRBV7-2 and TRBJ1-5): GAGVSQSPSNKVTEKGKDVELRCDPISGHTALYWYRQSLGQGLEFLIYFQGNSAPDKSGLPSDRFSAERTGGSVSTLTIQRTQQEDSAVYLCASSSLLTRGSNQPQHFGDGTRLSIL.

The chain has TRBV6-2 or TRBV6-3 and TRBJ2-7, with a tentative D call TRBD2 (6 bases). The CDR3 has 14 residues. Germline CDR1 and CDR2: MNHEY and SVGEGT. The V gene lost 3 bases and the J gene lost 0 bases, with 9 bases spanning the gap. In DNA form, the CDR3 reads TGTGCCAGCAGTTATGGGGGGTACTCCTACGAGCAGTACTTC. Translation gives CASSYGGYSYEQYF.

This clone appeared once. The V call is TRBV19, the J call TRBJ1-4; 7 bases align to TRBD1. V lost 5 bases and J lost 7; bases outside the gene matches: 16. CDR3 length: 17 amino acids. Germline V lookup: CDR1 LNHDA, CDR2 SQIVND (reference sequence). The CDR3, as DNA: TGTGCCAGTAGTCCTCAGCGGATCGGGACAGCGGGTGAAAAACTGTTTTTT. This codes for CASSPQRIGTAGEKLFF.

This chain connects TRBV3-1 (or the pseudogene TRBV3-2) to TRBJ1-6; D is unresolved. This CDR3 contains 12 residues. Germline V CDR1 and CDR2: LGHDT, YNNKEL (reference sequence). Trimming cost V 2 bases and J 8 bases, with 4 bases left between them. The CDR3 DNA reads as TGTGCCAGCAGCCAATCGCATTCACCCCTCCACTTT. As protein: CASSQSHSPLHF.

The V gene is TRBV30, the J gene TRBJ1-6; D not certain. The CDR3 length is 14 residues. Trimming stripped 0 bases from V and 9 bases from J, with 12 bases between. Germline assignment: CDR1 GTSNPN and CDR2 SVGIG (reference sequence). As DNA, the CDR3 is TGTGCCTGGAGTGTGCGGGGAAATCCTTCACCCCTCCACTTT. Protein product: CAWSVRGNPSPLHF.

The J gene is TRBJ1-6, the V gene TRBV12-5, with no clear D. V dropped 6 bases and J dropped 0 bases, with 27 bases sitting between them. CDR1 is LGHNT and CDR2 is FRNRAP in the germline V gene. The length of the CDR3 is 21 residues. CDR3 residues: CASGQTAPSTVKSSYNSPLHF. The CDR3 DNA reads TGTGCTAGTGGCCAGACCGCCCCTAGTACAGTGAAAAGCTCCTATAATTCACCCCTCCACTTT.

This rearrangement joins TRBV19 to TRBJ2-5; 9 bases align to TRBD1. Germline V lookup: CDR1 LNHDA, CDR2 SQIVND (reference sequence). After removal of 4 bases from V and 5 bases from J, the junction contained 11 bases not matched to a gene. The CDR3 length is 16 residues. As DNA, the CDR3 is TGTGCCAGTAGTAAGGGGACAGGGCTCTTAAGGGAGACCCAGTACTTC. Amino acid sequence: CASSKGTGLLRETQYF.

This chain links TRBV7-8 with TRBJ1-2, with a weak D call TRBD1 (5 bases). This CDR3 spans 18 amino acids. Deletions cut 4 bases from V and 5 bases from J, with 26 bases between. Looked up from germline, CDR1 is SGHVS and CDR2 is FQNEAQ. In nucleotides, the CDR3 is TGTGCCAGCAGCTATAGTAGGGGCAGGGCGGGGGTGGCGTATGGCTACACCTTC. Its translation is CASSYSRGRAGVAYGYTF.

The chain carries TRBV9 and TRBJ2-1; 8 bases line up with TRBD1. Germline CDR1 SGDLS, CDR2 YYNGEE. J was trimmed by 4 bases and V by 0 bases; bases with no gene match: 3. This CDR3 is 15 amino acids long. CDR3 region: CASSVARTGYNEQFF. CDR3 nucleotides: TGTGCCAGCAGCGTAGCCCGGACAGGGTACAATGAGCAGTTCTTC.

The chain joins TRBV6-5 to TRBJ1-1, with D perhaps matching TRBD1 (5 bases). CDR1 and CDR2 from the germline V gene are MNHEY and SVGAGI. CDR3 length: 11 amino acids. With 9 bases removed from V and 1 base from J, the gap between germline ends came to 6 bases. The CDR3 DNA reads TGTGCCAGTCAGGGGAACACTGAAGCTTTCTTT. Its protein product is CASQGNTEAFF.

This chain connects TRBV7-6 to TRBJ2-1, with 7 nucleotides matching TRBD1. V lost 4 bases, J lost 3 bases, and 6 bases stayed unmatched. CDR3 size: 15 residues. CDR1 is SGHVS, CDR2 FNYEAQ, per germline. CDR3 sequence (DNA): TGTGCCAGCAGCTCCCGACAGGGCATCTACAATGAGCAGTTCTTC. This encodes CASSSRQGIYNEQFF. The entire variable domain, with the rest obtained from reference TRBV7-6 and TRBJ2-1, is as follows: GAGVSQSPRYKVTKRGQDVALRCDPISGHVSLYWYRQALGQGPEFLTYFNYEAQQDKSGLPNDRFSAERPEGSISTLTIQRTEQRDSAMYRCASSSRQGIYNEQFFGPGTRLTVL.

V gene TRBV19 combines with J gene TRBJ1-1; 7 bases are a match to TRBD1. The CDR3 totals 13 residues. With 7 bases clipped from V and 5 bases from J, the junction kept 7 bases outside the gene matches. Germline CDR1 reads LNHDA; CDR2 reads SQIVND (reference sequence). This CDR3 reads CASKTGALTEAFF. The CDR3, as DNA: TGTGCCAGTAAAACAGGGGCTCTGACTGAAGCTTTCTTT.

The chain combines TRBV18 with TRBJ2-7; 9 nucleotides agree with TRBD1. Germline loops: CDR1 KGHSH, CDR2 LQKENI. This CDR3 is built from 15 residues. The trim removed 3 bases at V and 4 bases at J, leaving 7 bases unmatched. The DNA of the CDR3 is TGTGCCAGCTCACCGACAGGGGGAGCATTATACGAGCAGTACTTC. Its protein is CASSPTGGALYEQYF.

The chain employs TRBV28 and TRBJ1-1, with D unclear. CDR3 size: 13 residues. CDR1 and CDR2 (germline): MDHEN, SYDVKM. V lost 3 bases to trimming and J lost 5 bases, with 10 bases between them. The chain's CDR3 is CASSLAAGTEAFF. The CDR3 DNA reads TGTGCCAGCAGTTTGGCTGCGGGGACTGAAGCTTTCTTT.

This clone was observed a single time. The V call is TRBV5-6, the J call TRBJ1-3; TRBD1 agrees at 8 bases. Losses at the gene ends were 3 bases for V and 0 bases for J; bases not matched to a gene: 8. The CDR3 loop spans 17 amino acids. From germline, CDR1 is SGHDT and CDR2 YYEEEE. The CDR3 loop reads CASSSGGRGLSGNTIYF. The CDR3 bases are TGTGCCAGCAGCTCGGGGGGCAGGGGGCTCTCTGGAAACACCATATATTTT.

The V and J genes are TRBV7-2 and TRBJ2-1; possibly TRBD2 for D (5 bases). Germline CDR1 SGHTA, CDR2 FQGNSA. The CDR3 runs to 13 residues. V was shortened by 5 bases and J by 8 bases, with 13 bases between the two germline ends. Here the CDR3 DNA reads TGTGCCAGCAGCCCGACACCCGGGGATGAGCAGTTCTTC. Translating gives CASSPTPGDEQFF.

CDR3 loop: CASSPGRNTEAFF. CDR3 in DNA: TGTGCCAGCAGCCCCGGACGGAACACTGAAGCTTTCTTT. The rearrangement joins TRBV7-8 to TRBJ1-1; D gene ambiguous. The CDR3 spans 13 residues. The V gene lost 5 bases and the J gene lost 1 base, with 8 bases spanning the gap. Germline V CDR1 and CDR2: SGHVS, FQNEAQ.

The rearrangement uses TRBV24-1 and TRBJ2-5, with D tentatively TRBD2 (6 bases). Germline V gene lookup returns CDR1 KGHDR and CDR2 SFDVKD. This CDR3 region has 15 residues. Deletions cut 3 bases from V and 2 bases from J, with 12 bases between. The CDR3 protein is CATSDNRDLQETQYF. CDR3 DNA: TGTGCCACCAGTGATAACCGGGACTTACAAGAGACCCAGTACTTC.